This T cell receptor beta chain was recovered during a study of beta chain features in type 1 diabetes. The CDR3 contains 14 residues. V gave up 6 bases and J gave up 1 base, with 11 bases separating them. Per the germline V gene, CDR1 is MGHRA and CDR2 is YSYEKL. Of note for this clone: Its antigen is currently unknown.

Whole-study results and caveats: Shortening of TCRB CDR3s, moderate but significant, appeared in all four CD4+ subsets of Type 1 diabetes patients.

Since all of the isolated RNA was reverse transcribed, expressed TCRB transcripts were what got sequenced. Assay used: immunoSEQ multiplex PCR; TCRdb lists only in-frame clones, some missing. This table has a few hundred thousand clones, about a fifth appearing once. The material sequenced was naive CD4+ T cells from blood. The chain is built from TRBV4-1 and TRBJ2-3, with D perhaps matching TRBD1 (5 bases). The clonotype originates from a woman aged 40 to 50 with type 1 diabetes. This chain's CDR3 is CASRGVKGTDTQYF. In DNA, the CDR3 is TGCGCCAGCAGAGGGGTGAAAGGCACAGATACGCAGTATTTT.